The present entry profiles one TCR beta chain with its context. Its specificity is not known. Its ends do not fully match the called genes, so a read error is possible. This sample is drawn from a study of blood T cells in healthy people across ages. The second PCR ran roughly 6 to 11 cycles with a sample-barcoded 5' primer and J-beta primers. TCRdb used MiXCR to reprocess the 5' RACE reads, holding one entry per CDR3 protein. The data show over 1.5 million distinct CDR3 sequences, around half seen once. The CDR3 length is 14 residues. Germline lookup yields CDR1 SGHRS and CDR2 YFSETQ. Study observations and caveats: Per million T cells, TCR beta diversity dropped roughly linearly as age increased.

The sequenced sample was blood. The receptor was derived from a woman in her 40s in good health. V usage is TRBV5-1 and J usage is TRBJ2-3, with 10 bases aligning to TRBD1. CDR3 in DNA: TGCGCCAGCAGCCAGACAGGGGGCAAAGATACGCGGTATTTT. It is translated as CASSQTGGKDTRYF.